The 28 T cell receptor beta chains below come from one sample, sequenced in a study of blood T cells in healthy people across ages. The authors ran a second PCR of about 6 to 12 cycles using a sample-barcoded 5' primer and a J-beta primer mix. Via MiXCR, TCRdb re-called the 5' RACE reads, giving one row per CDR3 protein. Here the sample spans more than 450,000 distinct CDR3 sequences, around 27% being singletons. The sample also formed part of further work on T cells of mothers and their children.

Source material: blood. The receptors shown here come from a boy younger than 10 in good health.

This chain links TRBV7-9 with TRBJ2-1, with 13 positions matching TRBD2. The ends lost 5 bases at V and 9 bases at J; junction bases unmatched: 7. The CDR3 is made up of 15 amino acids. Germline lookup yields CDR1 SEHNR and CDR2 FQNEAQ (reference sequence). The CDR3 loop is CASSPRTSGSREQFF. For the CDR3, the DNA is TGTGCCAGCAGCCCGCGGACTAGCGGGAGTCGTGAGCAGTTCTTC.

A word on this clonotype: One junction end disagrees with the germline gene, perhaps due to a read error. The CDR3 is CASSLDRRKTFF. In DNA form, the CDR3 reads TGTGCCAGCAGTTTAGACAGACGAAAGACGTTCTTC. The chain employs TRBV12-3 or TRBV12-4 and TRBJ2-7; D gene uncertain. This CDR3 contains 12 residues.

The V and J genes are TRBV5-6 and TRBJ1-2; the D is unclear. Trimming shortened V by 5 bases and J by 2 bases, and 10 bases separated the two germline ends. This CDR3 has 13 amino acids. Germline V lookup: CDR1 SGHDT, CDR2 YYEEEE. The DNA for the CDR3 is TGTGCCAGCAGACGAAGGATAAACTATGGCTACACCTTC. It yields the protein CASRRRINYGYTF.

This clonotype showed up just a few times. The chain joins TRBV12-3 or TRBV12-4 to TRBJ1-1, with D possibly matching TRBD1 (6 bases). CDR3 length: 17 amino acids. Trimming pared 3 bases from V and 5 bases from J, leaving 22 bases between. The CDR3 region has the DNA TGTGCCAGCAGTTTCGTCCCCAGGGGATTAAGGCGGACTGAAGCTTTCTTT. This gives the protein CASSFVPRGLRRTEAFF.

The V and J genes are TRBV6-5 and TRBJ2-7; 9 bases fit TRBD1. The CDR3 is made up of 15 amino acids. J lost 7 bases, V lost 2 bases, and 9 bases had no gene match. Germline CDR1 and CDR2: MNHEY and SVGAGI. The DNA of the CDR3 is TGTGCCAGCAGTTACACCGGGACAGGGATCTATGAGCAGTACTTC. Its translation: CASSYTGTGIYEQYF.

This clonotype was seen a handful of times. The CDR3 here is CASKGLGAGAFF. The CDR3, as DNA: TGTGCCAGCAAGGGGCTTGGCGCTGGCGCTTTCTTT. V is TRBV12-3 or TRBV12-4 and J is TRBJ1-1; maybe TRBD1 (5 bases). CDR3 length: 12 residues. Deletions cut 7 bases from V and 11 bases from J, with 17 bases between.

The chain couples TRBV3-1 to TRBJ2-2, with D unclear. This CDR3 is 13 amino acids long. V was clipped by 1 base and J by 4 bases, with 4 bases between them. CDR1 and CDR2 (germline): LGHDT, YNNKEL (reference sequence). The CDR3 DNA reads TGTGCCAGCAGCCAAGTAGTCACCGGGGAGCTGTTTTTT. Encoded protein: CASSQVVTGELFF.

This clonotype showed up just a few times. The DNA of the CDR3 is TGTGCCAGCAGCTTAAGTACAGGGTCGAACACCGGGGAGCTGTTTTTT. It yields the protein CASSLSTGSNTGELFF. This sequence joins TRBV7-2 and TRBJ2-2; D might be TRBD1 (6 bases). The CDR3 totals 16 residues. Germline V gives CDR1 SGHTA, CDR2 FQGNSA. Trimming shortened V by 2 bases and J by 0 bases, and 10 bases separated the two germline ends.

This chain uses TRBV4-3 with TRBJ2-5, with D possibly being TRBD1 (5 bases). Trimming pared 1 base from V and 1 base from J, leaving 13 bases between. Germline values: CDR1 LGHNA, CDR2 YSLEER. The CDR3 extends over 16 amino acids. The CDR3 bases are TGCGCCAGCAGCCAAGGGGGCAAACTCACCCAAGAGACCCAGTACTTC. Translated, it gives CASSQGGKLTQETQYF.

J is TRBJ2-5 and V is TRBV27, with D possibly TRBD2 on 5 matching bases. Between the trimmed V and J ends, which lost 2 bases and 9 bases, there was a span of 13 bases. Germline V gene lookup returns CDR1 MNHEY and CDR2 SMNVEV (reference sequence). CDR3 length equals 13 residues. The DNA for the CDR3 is TGTGCCAGCAGTTTAGGGCCACGGGGAGCCCAGTACTTC. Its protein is CASSLGPRGAQYF.

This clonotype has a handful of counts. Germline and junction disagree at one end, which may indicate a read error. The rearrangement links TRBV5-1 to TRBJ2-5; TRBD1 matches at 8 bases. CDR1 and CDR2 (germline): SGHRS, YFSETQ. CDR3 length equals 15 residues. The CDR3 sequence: CASSLQGAGQETRYF. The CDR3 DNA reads TGCGCCAGCAGCTTGCAGGGGGCCGGGCAAGAGACCCGGTACTTC. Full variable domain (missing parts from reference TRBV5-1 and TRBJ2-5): KAGVTQTPRYLIKTRGQQVTLSCSPISGHRSVSWYQQTPGQGLQFLFEYFSETQRNKGNFPGRFSGRQFSNSRSEMNVSTLELGDSALYLCASSLQGAGQETRYFGPGTRLLVL.

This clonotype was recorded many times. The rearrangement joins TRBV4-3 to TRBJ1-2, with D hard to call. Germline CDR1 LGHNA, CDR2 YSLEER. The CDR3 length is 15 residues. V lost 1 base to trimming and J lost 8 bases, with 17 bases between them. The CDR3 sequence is CASSQVFQTSSGYTF. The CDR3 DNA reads TGCGCCAGCAGCCAAGTATTCCAGACCAGCAGCGGCTACACCTTC.

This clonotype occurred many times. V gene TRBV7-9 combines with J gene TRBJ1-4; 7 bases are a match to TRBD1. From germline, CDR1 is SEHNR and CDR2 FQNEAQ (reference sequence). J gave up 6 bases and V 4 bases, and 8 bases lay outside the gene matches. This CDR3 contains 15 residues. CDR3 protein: CASSSSGQAYEKLFF. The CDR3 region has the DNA TGTGCCAGCAGCTCGAGTGGACAGGCTTATGAAAAACTGTTTTTT.

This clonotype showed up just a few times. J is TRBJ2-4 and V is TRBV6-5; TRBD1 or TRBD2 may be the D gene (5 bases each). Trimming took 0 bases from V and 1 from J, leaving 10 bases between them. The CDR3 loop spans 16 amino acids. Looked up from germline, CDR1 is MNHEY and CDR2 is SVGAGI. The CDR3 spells CASSYSLGTAKNIQYF. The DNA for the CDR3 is TGTGCCAGCAGTTACTCTTTGGGGACGGCCAAAAACATTCAGTACTTC.

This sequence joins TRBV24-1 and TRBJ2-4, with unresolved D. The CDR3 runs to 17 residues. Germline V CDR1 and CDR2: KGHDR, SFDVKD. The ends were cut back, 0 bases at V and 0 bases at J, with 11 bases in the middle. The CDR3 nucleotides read TGTGCCACCAGTGATTTGCCCCCCTTCGGAGCCAAAAACATTCAGTACTTC. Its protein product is CATSDLPPFGAKNIQYF.

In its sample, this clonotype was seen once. The CDR3 sequence is CASTPDGVQETQYF. Written as DNA, the CDR3 is TGTGCCAGCACCCCGGACGGAGTCCAAGAGACCCAGTACTTC. This sequence joins TRBV6-5 and TRBJ2-5; D gene unclear. The CDR3 consists of 14 residues. V lost 7 bases and J lost 1, with 13 bases in between. The V gene's germline CDR1 is MNHEY and CDR2 SVGAGI.

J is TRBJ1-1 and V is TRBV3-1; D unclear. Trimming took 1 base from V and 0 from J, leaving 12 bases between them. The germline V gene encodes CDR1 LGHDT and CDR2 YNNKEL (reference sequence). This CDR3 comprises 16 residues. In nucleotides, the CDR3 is TGTGCCAGCAGCCAAGTCTACTCTACCATGAACACTGAAGCTTTCTTT. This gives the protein CASSQVYSTMNTEAFF.

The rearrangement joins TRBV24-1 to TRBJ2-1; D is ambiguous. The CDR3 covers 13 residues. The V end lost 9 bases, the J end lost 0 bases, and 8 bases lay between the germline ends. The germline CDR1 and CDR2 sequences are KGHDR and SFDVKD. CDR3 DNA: TGTGCCACCGCGTCAAGCTCCTACAATGAGCAGTTCTTC. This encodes CATASSSYNEQFF.

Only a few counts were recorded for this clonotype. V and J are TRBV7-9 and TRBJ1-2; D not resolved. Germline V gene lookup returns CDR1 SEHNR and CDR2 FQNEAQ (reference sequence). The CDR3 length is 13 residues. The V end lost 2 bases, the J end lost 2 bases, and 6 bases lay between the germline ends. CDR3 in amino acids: CASSLSNNYGYTF. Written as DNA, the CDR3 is TGTGCCAGCAGCTTATCCAACAACTATGGCTACACCTTC.

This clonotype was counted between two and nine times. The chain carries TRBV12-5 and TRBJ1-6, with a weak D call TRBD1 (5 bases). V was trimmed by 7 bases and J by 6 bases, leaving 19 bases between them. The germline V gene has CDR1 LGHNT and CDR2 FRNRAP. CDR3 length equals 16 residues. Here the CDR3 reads CASVQSGTGSNSPLHF. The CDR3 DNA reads TGTGCTAGTGTCCAATCCGGGACGGGTTCTAATTCACCCCTCCACTTT.

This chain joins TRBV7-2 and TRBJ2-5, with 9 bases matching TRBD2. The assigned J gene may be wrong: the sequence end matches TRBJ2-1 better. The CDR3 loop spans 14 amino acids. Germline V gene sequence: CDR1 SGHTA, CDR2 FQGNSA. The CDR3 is CASSFLGSGRQQFF. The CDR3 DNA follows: TGTGCCAGCAGCTTCTTGGGAAGCGGGAGGCAGCAGTTCTTC.

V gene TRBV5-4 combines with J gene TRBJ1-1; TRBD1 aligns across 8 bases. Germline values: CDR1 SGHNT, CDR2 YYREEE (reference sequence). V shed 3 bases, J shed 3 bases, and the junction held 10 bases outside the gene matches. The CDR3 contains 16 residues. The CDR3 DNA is TGTGCCAGCAGCTCGGACAGGGTCCGAGGAGACACTGAAGCTTTCTTT. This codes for CASSSDRVRGDTEAFF.

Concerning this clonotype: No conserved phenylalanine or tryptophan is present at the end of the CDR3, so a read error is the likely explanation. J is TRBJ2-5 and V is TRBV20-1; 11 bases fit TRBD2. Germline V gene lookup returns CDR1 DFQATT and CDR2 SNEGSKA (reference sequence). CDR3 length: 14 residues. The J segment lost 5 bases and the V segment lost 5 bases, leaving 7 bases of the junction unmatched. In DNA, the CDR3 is TGCAGTGCTGAAAGACTAGCGGGAAAGGAGACCCAGTACTCC. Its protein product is CSAERLAGKETQYS.

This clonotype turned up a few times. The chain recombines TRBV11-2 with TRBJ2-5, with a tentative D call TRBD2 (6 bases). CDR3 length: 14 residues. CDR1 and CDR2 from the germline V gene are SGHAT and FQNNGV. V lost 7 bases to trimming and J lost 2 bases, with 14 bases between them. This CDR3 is CASTSPGTQETQYF. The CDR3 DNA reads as TGTGCCAGCACTTCCCCGGGGACTCAAGAGACCCAGTACTTC.

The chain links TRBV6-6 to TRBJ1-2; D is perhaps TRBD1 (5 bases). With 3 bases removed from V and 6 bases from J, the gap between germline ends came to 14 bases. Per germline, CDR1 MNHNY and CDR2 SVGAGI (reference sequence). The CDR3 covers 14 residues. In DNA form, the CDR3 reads TGTGCCAGCAGTTATATGTGGGCAGGGAATGGCTACACCTTC. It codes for CASSYMWAGNGYTF.

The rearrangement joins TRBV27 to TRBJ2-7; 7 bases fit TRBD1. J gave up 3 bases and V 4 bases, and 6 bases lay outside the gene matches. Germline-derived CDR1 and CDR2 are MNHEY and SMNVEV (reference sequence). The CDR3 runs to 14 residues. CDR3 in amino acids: CASSSPDRNYEQYF. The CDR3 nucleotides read TGTGCCAGCAGTTCCCCGGACAGGAACTACGAGCAGTACTTC.

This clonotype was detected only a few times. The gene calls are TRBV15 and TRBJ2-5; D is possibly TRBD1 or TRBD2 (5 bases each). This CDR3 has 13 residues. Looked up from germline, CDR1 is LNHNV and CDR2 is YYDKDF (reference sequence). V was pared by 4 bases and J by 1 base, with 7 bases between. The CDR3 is CATSTGGQETQYF. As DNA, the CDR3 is TGTGCCACCAGCACTGGGGGCCAAGAGACCCAGTACTTC.

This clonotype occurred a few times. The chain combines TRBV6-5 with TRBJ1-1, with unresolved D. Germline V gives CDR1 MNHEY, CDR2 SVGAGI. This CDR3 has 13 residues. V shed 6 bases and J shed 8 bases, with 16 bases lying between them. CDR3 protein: CASRATAGPEAFF. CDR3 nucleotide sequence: TGTGCCAGCAGGGCTACTGCCGGACCCGAAGCTTTCTTT.